The source of this T cell receptor beta chain is a study of blood T cell repertoires in COVID-19. Study-level background: Italy, Spain and the United States were the sources of the convalescent and acute COVID-19 samples.

In this sample, this clone turned up once. The CDR3 consists of 12 residues. V was trimmed by 4 bases and J by 3 bases, leaving 4 bases between them. Germline values: CDR1 SQVTM, CDR2 ANQGSEA. Per the study methods: For nucleated cells, counts were estimated from reference gene primer amplification. TCRdb keeps only in-frame clones here, not all; method: immunoSEQ multiplex PCR. The DNA gave D and trimming, while V, J and clone size come from that table. The data show fewer than 200,000 clones, around 80% seen once. The chain recombines TRBV29-1 with TRBJ2-6; no reliable D call. The sequence came from a woman between 65 and 79 years old who had recovered from COVID-19. The specimen was peripheral blood. The CDR3 protein is CSVAVGANVLTF. The DNA of the CDR3 is TGCAGCGTTGCGGTTGGGGCCAACGTCCTGACTTTC.